The clone carrying this TCR beta chain was counted many times. Its antigen is as yet unknown. PCR employed 60 Vbeta and 13 Jbeta primers. Clones were sequenced by immunoSEQ multiplex PCR, and TCRdb holds only the in-frame ones, with some missing. The sample shows 55,000 to 75,000 clones, roughly 80% of them seen only once. This entry comes from a study of cytomegalovirus exposure and HLA in healthy donors. Overall study: Unique TCRs numbering around 85 million, obtained from HLA-typed donors, made up an early data release.

There are 17 residues in the CDR3. Germline V gene sequence: CDR1 WSHSY, CDR2 SAAADI. J lost 2 bases, V lost 3 bases, and 4 bases had no gene match. Study-level results: Presence/absence analyses assumed roughly uniform sequencing depth across donors, which may not hold.

This clonotype originated in a girl aged 5-17 years in good health and CMV-seropositive. The sequenced sample was PBMCs. The chain links TRBV10-2 to TRBJ2-7, with 16 bases fitting TRBD2. The CDR3 nucleotides read TGCGCCAGCAGTGATACGGGACTAGCGGGAGGGCCCTACGAGCAGTACTTC. It codes for CASSDTGLAGGPYEQYF.